This TCR beta chain comes out of a study of control samples from healthy donors and cancer patients. In this sample, this clone is large (0.1 to 1%). TCRdb keeps only in-frame clones here, not all; method: immunoSEQ multiplex PCR. The sample consists of some 130,000 clones, roughly 92% of them appearing once. The CDR3 has 16 amino acids. Germline V gene data show CDR1 as LGHDT and CDR2 as YNNKEL (reference sequence). Trimming removed 0 bases at V and 3 bases at J, with 14 bases between. The TCR comes from a man aged 18 to 30 in good health. Specimen: blood. The gene calls are TRBV3-1 (or the pseudogene TRBV3-2) and TRBJ1-1; D not resolved. The DNA for the CDR3 is TGTGCCAGCAGCCAAGATGGGGTTAGGTTTGACACTGAAGCTTTCTTT. It codes for CASSQDGVRFDTEAFF.